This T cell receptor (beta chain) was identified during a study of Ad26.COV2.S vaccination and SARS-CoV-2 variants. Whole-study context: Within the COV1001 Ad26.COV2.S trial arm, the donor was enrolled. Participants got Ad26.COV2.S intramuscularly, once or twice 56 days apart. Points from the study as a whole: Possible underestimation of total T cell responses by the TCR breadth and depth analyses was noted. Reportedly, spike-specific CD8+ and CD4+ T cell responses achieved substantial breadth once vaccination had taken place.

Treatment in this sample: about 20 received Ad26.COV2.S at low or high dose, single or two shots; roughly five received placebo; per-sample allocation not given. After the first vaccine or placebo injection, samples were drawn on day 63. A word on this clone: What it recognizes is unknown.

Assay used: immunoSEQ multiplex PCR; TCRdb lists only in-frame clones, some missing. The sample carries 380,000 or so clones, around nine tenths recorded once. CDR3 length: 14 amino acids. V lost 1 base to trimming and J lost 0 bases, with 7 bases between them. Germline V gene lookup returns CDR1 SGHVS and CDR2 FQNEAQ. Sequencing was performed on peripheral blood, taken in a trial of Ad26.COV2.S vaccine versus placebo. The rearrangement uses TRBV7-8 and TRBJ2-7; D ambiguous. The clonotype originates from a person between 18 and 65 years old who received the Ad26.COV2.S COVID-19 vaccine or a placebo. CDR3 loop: CASSLVQSSYEQYF. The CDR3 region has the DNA TGTGCCAGCAGCTTAGTACAGAGCTCCTACGAGCAGTACTTC.